A selection of T cell receptor beta chains follows, all from one sample in a study of T cell responses to AZD1222 COVID-19 vaccine. TCRdb's copy holds only in-frame clones and misses some; the assay was immunoSEQ multiplex PCR. The profile shows more than 110,000 clones, roughly 90% of them singletons. The sequences come from peripheral blood, collected 28 days after the second AZD1222 dose. The source of these receptors is an adult who received the AZD1222 COVID-19 vaccine. Each CDR3 is given with its conserved first and last residue. D genes are given only for firm matches. The size of a clone is reported for some rows only, either as once, few or many, or as a class for expanded clones.

D gene	clone size	J gene	V gene	CDR3 protein	CDR3 DNA
NA	NA	TRBJ1-6	TRBV6-2/TRBV6-3	CASSYPQRDSPLHF	TGTGCCAGCAGTTACCCACAGCGCGATTCACCCCTCCACTTT
TRBD1	NA	TRBJ2-3	TRBV6-5	CASSLDRARMKQYF	TGTGCCAGCAGCCTGGACAGGGCGCGGATGAAGCAGTATTTT
NA	few	TRBJ2-3	TRBV2	CASSEQGATDTQYF	TGTGCCAGCAGTGAACAAGGGGCCACAGATACGCAGTATTTT
NA	NA	TRBJ2-5	TRBV27	CASSLSDRPRETQYF	TGTGCCAGCAGTTTATCCGACAGGCCTAGAGAGACCCAGTACTTC
NA	few	TRBJ1-5	TRBV5-1	CASSPEGQNQPQHF	TGCGCCAGCAGCCCCGAGGGGCAGAATCAGCCCCAGCATTTT
TRBD1	NA	TRBJ1-4	TRBV15	CATSLHSGTGAEKLFF	TGTGCCACCAGCCTCCACTCCGGGACAGGGGCTGAAAAACTGTTTTTT
NA	NA	TRBJ1-5	TRBV28	CASSPINQPQHF	TGTGCCAGCAGTCCGATAAATCAGCCCCAGCATTTT
TRBD2	NA	TRBJ2-7	TRBV20-1	CRATSGHEQYF	TGCAGGGCCACTAGCGGCCACGAGCAGTACTTC
TRBD1	NA	TRBJ2-7	TRBV5-6	CASTSGTGSYEQYF	TGTGCCAGCACATCCGGGACAGGGTCCTACGAGCAGTACTTC
TRBD1	NA	TRBJ2-7	TRBV12-3/TRBV12-4	CASSRQGAYEQYF	TGTGCCAGCAGTCGCCAGGGGGCCTACGAGCAGTACTTC
TRBD1	NA	TRBJ1-1	TRBV27	CASSLRQGGNTEAFF	TGTGCCAGCAGTTTACGGCAGGGGGGGAACACTGAAGCTTTCTTT
NA	NA	TRBJ1-1	TRBV7-9	CASSWDRNTEAFF	TGTGCCAGCAGCTGGGACCGGAACACTGAAGCTTTCTTT
TRBD2	NA	TRBJ2-3	TRBV6-2/TRBV6-3	CASSYLAGRVSTDTQYF	TGTGCCAGCAGTTATCTAGCGGGGAGGGTAAGCACAGATACGCAGTATTTT
TRBD1	once	TRBJ1-6	TRBV6-5	CASRAPGQYNSPLHF	TGTGCCAGCAGGGCGCCGGGACAGTATAATTCACCCCTCCACTTT
NA	NA	TRBJ1-4	TRBV4-1	CASSQAGQGIGEKLFF	TGCGCCAGCAGCCAAGCAGGCCAGGGGATAGGTGAAAAACTGTTTTTT
TRBD2	once	TRBJ2-1	TRBV18	CASSAGLAGGRDEQFF	TGTGCCAGCTCCGCGGGACTAGCGGGAGGTAGGGATGAGCAGTTCTTC
TRBD1	once	TRBJ1-2	TRBV6-5	CASPRDSNYGYTF	TGTGCCAGCCCCCGGGACAGCAACTATGGCTACACCTTC
NA	NA	TRBJ1-4	TRBV19	CASSIGQGEKLFF	TGTGCCAGTAGTATCGGCCAGGGTGAAAAACTGTTTTTT
NA	NA	TRBJ2-3	TRBV19	CASSIGLPLRGTDTQYF	TGTGCCAGTAGTATAGGACTTCCACTAAGAGGCACAGATACGCAGTATTTT
NA	NA	TRBJ2-2	TRBV29-1	CSVNKGTGELFF	TGCAGCGTAAATAAGGGGACCGGGGAGCTGTTTTTT
TRBD1	NA	TRBJ1-2	TRBV28	CASSTGVGGYTF	TGTGCCAGCAGTACAGGGGTCGGAGGCTACACCTTC
TRBD1	NA	TRBJ1-4	TRBV19	CASSQIGTVGEKLFF	TGTGCCAGTAGTCAGATCGGGACAGTAGGGGAAAAACTGTTTTTT
NA	NA	TRBJ2-1	TRBV19	CASSIQISDEQFF	TGTGCCAGTAGTATTCAAATCTCGGATGAGCAGTTCTTC
TRBD2	NA	TRBJ2-3	TRBV5-1	CASSLGWGRTSGSSTDTQYF	TGCGCCAGCAGCTTGGGATGGGGGAGGACTAGCGGATCTAGCACAGATACGCAGTATTTT
NA	NA	TRBJ2-1	TRBV15	CATSRADSEQFF	TGTGCCACCAGCAGAGCCGACAGTGAGCAGTTCTTC
NA	NA	TRBJ1-3	TRBV7-2	CASSLEAFSGNTIYF	TGTGCCAGCAGCTTAGAAGCATTCTCTGGAAACACCATATATTTT